This TCR beta chain was retrieved from a study of cytomegalovirus exposure and HLA in healthy donors. This CDR3 contains 13 residues. V shed 8 bases and J 2 bases; nucleotides not matched to a gene: 5. CDR1 MDHEN and CDR2 SYDVKM come from the germline V gene. The assay was immunoSEQ multiplex PCR, and TCRdb's table has in-frame clones only and misses some. The sample lists 60,000 or so clones, 90% to 95% seen once, with about 1.2% in the top ten. The sample consisted of PBMCs. The V and J genes are TRBV28 and TRBJ2-7; 8 bases match TRBD1. The receptor's source is a woman aged 18-29 years in good health and CMV-seronegative. CDR3 sequence (DNA): TGTGCCAGCGGCGGACAGGGAACCTACGAGCAGTACTTC. Translated, it gives CASGGQGTYEQYF. The whole variable domain, remainder taken from reference TRBV28 and TRBJ2-7, is DVKVTQSSRYLVKRTGEKVFLECVQDMDHENMFWYRQDPGLGLRLIYFSYDVKMKEKGDIPEGYSVSREKKERFSLILESASTNQTSMYLCASGGQGTYEQYFGPGTRLTVT.